These 13 T cell receptor beta chains came from one sample sequenced in a study of vaccination and CD4 T cells after COVID-19. Sequenced with the Oncomine TCR Beta short-read assay was DNA taken from cultured CD4+ T cells. TCRdb re-called the PCR reads through MiXCR, storing one row per CDR3 protein. The sample yields over 13,000 distinct CDR3 sequences, under 25% seen once. The treatment: 10-day PBMC culture with coronavirus spike peptide pools or control peptides (ViraFEST assay). For these receptors, no antigen is known. The sequenced sample consisted of cultured CD4+ T cells from blood. Every receptor here comes from a human donor with COVID-19.

V gene TRBV10-1 combines with J gene TRBJ1-6; weak D call: TRBD1 (6 bases). Trimming removed 9 bases at V and 1 base at J, with 19 bases between. The CDR3 length is 17 residues. Germline V gene sequence: CDR1 WNHNN, CDR2 SYGVQD (reference sequence). The CDR3: CARIGQGWRSYNSPLHF. CDR3 sequence (DNA): TGCGCCAGGATAGGGCAGGGGTGGAGGTCCTATAATTCACCCCTCCACTTT.

The rearrangement links TRBV20-1 to TRBJ1-3; the D is unclear. Trimming pared 1 base from V and 2 bases from J, leaving 12 bases between. Germline V CDR1 and CDR2: DFQATT, SNEGSKA (reference sequence). This CDR3 is 15 amino acids long. The CDR3 nucleotides read TGCAGTGCTAGAGGGCCCGATATAACTGGAAACACCATATATTTT. This sequence encodes CSARGPDITGNTIYF.

This clonotype showed up just a few times. The CDR3: CAWAGGADTQYF. In DNA, the CDR3 is TGTGCCTGGGCAGGGGGGGCAGATACGCAGTATTTT. This chain links TRBV30 with TRBJ2-3, with D possibly called TRBD1 or TRBD2 (7 bases each). The germline V gene encodes CDR1 GTSNPN and CDR2 SVGIG (reference sequence). CDR3 length equals 12 residues. V was pared by 5 bases and J by 4 bases, with 10 bases between.

Here the CDR3 DNA reads TGTGCCAGAGGGGGGCGGGGGAAGATTAATGAGCAGTTCTTC. It specifies CARGGRGKINEQFF. The gene calls are TRBV2 and TRBJ2-1; D possibly corresponds to TRBD2 (7 bases). V shed 9 bases and J shed 7 bases, with 19 bases lying between them. The CDR3 spans 14 residues. CDR1 is SNHLY, CDR2 FYNNEI, per germline.

Here the CDR3 reads CASSISSGASYEQYF. CDR3 DNA sequence: TGTGCCAGTAGTATAAGTAGCGGGGCCTCCTACGAGCAGTACTTC. The rearrangement joins TRBV19 to TRBJ2-7, with 8 bases identical to TRBD2. There are 15 residues in the CDR3. The germline CDR1 and CDR2 sequences are LNHDA and SQIVND (reference sequence). J lost 0 bases, V lost 2 bases, and 3 bases had no gene match.

This chain links TRBV2 with TRBJ1-6, with no clear D. Germline V gene data show CDR1 as SNHLY and CDR2 as FYNNEI. The CDR3 spans 13 residues. V lost 6 bases to trimming and J lost 7 bases, with 10 bases between them. The CDR3 DNA follows: TGTGCCAGCAGGAGGGAGGGCAATTCACCCCTCCACTTT. Its translation: CASRREGNSPLHF.

A few counts support this clonotype. The gene calls are TRBV7-8 and TRBJ1-5; D is perhaps TRBD1 (6 bases). CDR1 SGHVS and CDR2 FQNEAQ come from the germline V gene. The length of the CDR3 is 15 residues. V lost 5 bases to trimming and J lost 4 bases, with 15 bases between them. The CDR3 loop reads CASSPTGWENQPQHF. The CDR3 nucleotides are TGTGCCAGCAGCCCAACAGGGTGGGAGAATCAGCCCCAGCATTTT.

V usage is TRBV20-1 and J usage is TRBJ2-7; TRBD2 agrees at 10 bases. Trimming at V came to 3 bases and at J to 6 bases, leaving 11 bases not matched to a gene. This CDR3 spans 15 amino acids. Per germline, CDR1 DFQATT and CDR2 SNEGSKA (reference sequence). CDR3 amino acids: CSASRPRAGGGEQYF. For the CDR3, the DNA is TGCAGTGCTAGTAGACCTCGAGCGGGGGGGGGCGAGCAGTACTTC.

In its sample, this clonotype was seen a few times. The chain carries TRBV6-1 and TRBJ1-1; D is unresolved. The germline V gene encodes CDR1 MNHNS and CDR2 SASEGT. The V end was cut by 2 bases, the J end by 3 bases, with 13 bases between. This CDR3 comprises 15 residues. DNA of the CDR3: TGTGCCAGCAGTGAAAGAATTTTAGGTGACACTGAAGCTTTCTTT. Encoded protein: CASSERILGDTEAFF.

The chain couples TRBV6-1 to TRBJ2-7, with 10 bases fitting TRBD2. The CDR3 has 16 amino acids. The V segment lost 5 bases and the J segment 0 bases; nucleotides outside the gene matches: 7. CDR1 and CDR2 from the germline V gene are MNHNS and SASEGT. This CDR3 reads CASSPQSGGASYEQYF. DNA for the CDR3: TGTGCCAGCAGTCCCCAGAGCGGGGGGGCCTCCTACGAGCAGTACTTC.

The V call is TRBV20-1, the J call TRBJ1-5; a weak D match, TRBD1 (5 bases). Trimming removed 2 bases at V and 0 bases at J, with 14 bases between. Germline CDR1 reads DFQATT; CDR2 reads SNEGSKA (reference sequence). This CDR3 is built from 16 residues. The CDR3: CSARTPTDHSNQPQHF. In DNA, the CDR3 is TGCAGTGCTAGAACACCGACAGATCATAGCAATCAGCCCCAGCATTTT.

This clonotype was found a few times. The chain joins TRBV19 to TRBJ1-3; D unresolved. The CDR3 spans 16 residues. V gave up 7 bases and J gave up 0 bases, with 16 bases separating them. Looked up from germline, CDR1 is LNHDA and CDR2 is SQIVND (reference sequence). CDR3 in DNA: TGTGCCAGTAAAAGAGACTCAGGCGGCTCTGGAAACACCATATATTTT. Translating gives CASKRDSGGSGNTIYF.

This clonotype was detected only a few times. This rearrangement joins TRBV2 to TRBJ1-1; 9 bases are a match to TRBD1. Unmatched junction bases numbered 8, after V lost 10 bases and J lost 5 bases. The CDR3 covers 13 residues. Germline V gene lookup returns CDR1 SNHLY and CDR2 FYNNEI. Here the CDR3 reads CATQDRGGTEAFF. The CDR3 DNA follows: TGTGCCACCCAGGACAGGGGAGGGACTGAAGCTTTCTTT.